The T cell receptor beta chain described here comes from a study of HIV-infected patients and healthy controls. Findings and limits, study-wide: HIV-associated CDR3 frequencies dropped significantly during therapy; CMV-associated ones, mostly rising, changed nonsignificantly. Healthy controls shared more CDR3 sequences between individuals than HIV-infected patients did.

Reverse transcription used about 510 ng RNA and constant-region primers for alpha and beta. Using multiplexing indices, alpha and beta chain libraries were generated apart by chain-specific third strand synthesis. TCRdb re-called the 5' RACE reads through MiXCR, storing one row per CDR3 protein. The sample yields nearly 25,000 distinct CDR3 sequences, 8.5% to 9% seen once. Whole blood was used without fractionation, so all unsorted peripheral T cells were included. Two fifths of the ten uninfected healthy control donors were sampled twice, three to four months apart. Peripheral blood, under 3 ml, was drawn for RNA extraction. Many counts were recorded for this clonotype. The target antigen is unknown. With 3 bases removed from V and 6 bases from J, the gap between germline ends came to 6 bases. Germline CDR1 is MNHEY and CDR2 is SMNVEV (reference sequence). This CDR3 contains 13 residues.

The genes are TRBV27 and TRBJ1-6; the D is unclear. This TCR came from an adult in good health. Material for sequencing was blood. CDR3 amino acids: CASSFELNSPLHF. CDR3 in DNA: TGTGCCAGCAGTTTCGAGCTTAATTCACCCCTCCACTTT.